This is a list of T cell receptor beta chains from one sample in a study of blood T cell repertoires in COVID-19. TCRdb's copy holds only in-frame clones and misses some; the assay was immunoSEQ multiplex PCR. The sample consists of 70,000 or so clones, roughly 82% of them appearing once. The material sequenced was peripheral blood. These receptors came from a human donor in a cohort sampled during active COVID-19. The CDR3 runs from the conserved cysteine through the conserved F or W. Fields, in order: clone size, D gene, CDR3 length, J gene, V gene, CDR3 protein, CDR3 DNA. D genes are given only for firm matches. Part of the rows lack a size; the others show once, few, many or a class for expanded clones.

>.|TRBD1|13|TRBJ2-7|TRBV18
CASSQDRLYEQYF
TGTGCCAGCTCCCAGGACAGGCTCTACGAGCAGTACTTC
>.|TRBD1|13|TRBJ1-2|TRBV30
CAWTLTGGVGYTF
TGTGCCTGGACCCTGACAGGGGGGGTCGGCTACACCTTC
>.|.|13|TRBJ2-7|TRBV14
CASSQQGTYEQYF
TGTGCCAGCAGCCAACAGGGAACCTACGAGCAGTACTTC
>few|.|14|TRBJ1-1|TRBV2
CASSLQGRVTEAFF
TGTGCCAGCAGTTTACAGGGTCGTGTAACTGAAGCTTTCTTT
>.|.|10|TRBJ1-4|TRBV28
CATTGEKLFF
TGTGCCACCACGGGTGAAAAACTGTTTTTT
>few|.|15|TRBJ2-5|TRBV6-5
CASSYNIPGQETQYF
TGTGCCAGCAGTTACAATATCCCCGGCCAAGAGACCCAGTACTTC
>.|TRBD1|13|TRBJ2-5|TRBV30
CAWSRDRQETQYF
TGTGCCTGGTCACGGGACAGGCAAGAGACCCAGTACTTC
>.|.|12|TRBJ2-7|TRBV6-1
CASSEGTYEQYF
TGTGCCAGCAGTGAAGGGACATACGAGCAGTACTTC
>.|.|14|TRBJ1-1|TRBV19
CASFSVFLNTEAFF
TGTGCCAGTTTTTCCGTGTTTCTGAACACTGAAGCTTTCTTT
>.|.|14|TRBJ2-1|TRBV11-2
CASSFGTFYNEQFF
TGTGCCAGCAGCTTCGGGACTTTTTACAATGAGCAGTTCTTC
>.|.|10|TRBJ2-1|TRBV20-1
CSGQGNEQFF
TGCAGTGGCCAGGGAAATGAGCAGTTCTTC
>.|.|15|TRBJ2-7|TRBV7-9
CASSLTTVVAYEQYF
TGTGCCAGCAGCTTGACTACAGTGGTGGCCTACGAGCAGTACTTC
>.|TRBD1|16|TRBJ2-7|TRBV11-2
CASSLGPGQGSYEQYF
TGTGCCAGCAGCTTAGGCCCAGGACAGGGATCCTACGAGCAGTACTTC
>.|.|13|TRBJ1-1|TRBV2
CASIFVGGTEAFF
TGTGCCAGCATTTTTGTGGGGGGCACTGAAGCTTTCTTT
>once|.|13|TRBJ1-5|TRBV7-2
CASSLGAVTTQHF
TGTGCCAGCAGCTTAGGGGCAGTCACGACCCAGCATTTT
>.|.|15|TRBJ2-5|TRBV13
CASSLKGGYEETQYF
TGTGCCAGCAGCCTAAAGGGGGGGTATGAGGAGACCCAGTACTTC
>.|TRBD1|15|TRBJ1-3|TRBV7-2
CASSLWTGRGNTIYF
TGTGCCAGCAGCTTGTGGACAGGCCGAGGAAACACCATATATTTT
>.|TRBD1|15|TRBJ2-7|TRBV7-8
CASSPRQGPTYEQYF
TGTGCCAGCAGCCCACGACAGGGCCCGACCTACGAGCAGTACTTC